The 15 T cell receptor beta chains reported below all come from one sample, sequenced in a study of T cells in Graves' hyperthyroidism and ophthalmopathy. There were TCR beta CDR3 regions amplified from RNA transcripts. The study used the HTBI primer set for a first-round RT-PCR of the TCR CDR3. Via MiXCR, TCRdb re-called the multiplex PCR reads, giving one row per CDR3 protein. Of some 460,000 distinct CDR3 sequences listed, about 15% are singletons. Sequenced material: blood. These receptors originate from a woman in her late teens or twenties with Graves' hyperthyroidism.

This chain joins TRBV30 and TRBJ2-2, with 10 positions matching TRBD1. This CDR3 comprises 12 residues. Germline V lookup: CDR1 GTSNPN, CDR2 SVGIG (reference sequence). J gave up 6 bases and V 7 bases, and 2 bases lay outside the gene matches. The CDR3 region is CALDRGSGELFF. CDR3 coding DNA: TGTGCCTTGGACAGGGGGTCCGGGGAGCTGTTTTTT.

This clonotype appeared many times. J is TRBJ1-1 and V is TRBV12-3 or TRBV12-4, with a weak D call TRBD1 (5 bases). This CDR3 is 12 amino acids long. The ends were cut back, 6 bases at V and 5 bases at J, with 10 bases in the middle. CDR3 nucleotide sequence: TGTGCCAGCAGCCTAGGGGAAACTGAAGCTTTCTTT. Translation: CASSLGETEAFF.

The V call is TRBV12-3 or TRBV12-4, the J call TRBJ2-2; D is unclear. Trimming pared 6 bases from V and 3 bases from J, leaving 5 bases between. This CDR3 is 12 amino acids long. The CDR3 reads CASRVDTGELFF. The DNA of the CDR3 is TGTGCCAGCAGGGTTGACACCGGGGAGCTGTTTTTT.

This clonotype has ten or more counts. CDR3 region: CASSTRLAGRSDTQYF. CDR3 in DNA: TGTGCCAGCAGTACCCGACTAGCGGGAAGGTCAGATACGCAGTATTTT. This chain joins TRBV12-3 or TRBV12-4 and TRBJ2-3; 11 bases map to TRBD2. J lost 4 bases, V lost 5 bases, and 8 bases had no gene match. The CDR3 sequence is 16 residues long.

This clonotype came up many times. The rearrangement uses TRBV28 and TRBJ2-7; the match to TRBD1 covers 10 bases. J lost 2 bases, V lost 7 bases, and 8 bases had no gene match. This CDR3 spans 15 amino acids. CDR1 and CDR2 (germline): MDHEN, SYDVKM. CDR3 coding DNA: TGTGCCAGCATCGACCGGGACAGGGGAACCTACGAGCAGTACTTC. It encodes CASIDRDRGTYEQYF.

This chain links TRBV7-9 with TRBJ2-1; tentatively, D is TRBD1 (6 bases). Germline V CDR1 and CDR2: SEHNR, FQNEAQ (reference sequence). The CDR3 runs to 15 residues. The V end was cut by 4 bases, the J end by 4 bases, with 14 bases between. The CDR3 DNA sequence: TGTGCCAGCAGCTCGGGACAAAACCTGTACAATGAGCAGTTCTTC. Encoded protein: CASSSGQNLYNEQFF.

This clonotype was recorded many times. The chain has TRBV6-1 and TRBJ2-7; tentative D call: TRBD1 (6 bases). Trimming took 6 bases from V and 2 from J, leaving 17 bases between them. The CDR3 contains 15 residues. From germline, CDR1 is MNHNS and CDR2 SASEGT. CDR3 sequence (DNA): TGTGCCAGCAGAGAACTACAGGGTGGGGCCTACGAGCAGTACTTC. Translating it yields CASRELQGGAYEQYF.

This clonotype appeared a few times. The V gene is TRBV20-1, the J gene TRBJ2-7; TRBD2 matches at 8 bases. Germline loops: CDR1 DFQATT, CDR2 SNEGSKA (reference sequence). J was trimmed by 0 bases and V by 6 bases; bases with no gene match: 10. The CDR3 is 15 amino acids. The CDR3 reads CSANPPSGSSYEQYF. The CDR3 nucleotides are TGCAGTGCCAACCCCCCAAGCGGGAGCTCCTACGAGCAGTACTTC.

The chain has TRBV19 and TRBJ2-7; 8 nucleotides match TRBD1. This CDR3 contains 15 residues. CDR1 is LNHDA, CDR2 SQIVND, per germline (reference sequence). Trimming cost V 3 bases and J 2 bases; bases outside gene matches: 6. CDR3 residues: CASSIDQDRAYEQYF. The DNA of the CDR3 is TGTGCCAGTAGTATCGACCAGGACAGGGCCTACGAGCAGTACTTC. Full variable domain (outside the CDR3, taken from reference TRBV19 and TRBJ2-7): DGGITQSPKYLFRKEGQNVTLSCEQNLNHDAMYWYRQDPGQGLRLIYYSQIVNDFQKGDIAEGYSVSREKKESFPLTVTSAQKNPTAFYLCASSIDQDRAYEQYFGPGTRLTVT.

This rearrangement joins TRBV9 to TRBJ2-1; 14 bases line up with TRBD2. V dropped 0 bases and J dropped 7; count of bases not matched to a gene: 6. CDR1 SGDLS and CDR2 YYNGEE come from the germline V gene. The length of the CDR3 is 17 residues. The CDR3 DNA follows: TGTGCCAGCAGCGTAGGGGGACTAGCGGGAGAAGGGAATGAGCAGTTCTTC. Protein product: CASSVGGLAGEGNEQFF.

The gene calls are TRBV5-5 and TRBJ1-3; TRBD1 is a possible D gene (5 bases). The germline CDR1 and CDR2 sequences are SGHKS and YYEKEE (reference sequence). Trimming removed 2 bases at V and 2 bases at J, with 14 bases between. The CDR3 is made up of 16 amino acids. DNA of the CDR3: TGTGCCAGCAGCTTCTCAGGGACCCGCACTGGAAACACCATATATTTT. This codes for CASSFSGTRTGNTIYF.

This clonotype was picked up many times. CDR3 protein: CASKGQSFYGYTF. As DNA, the CDR3 is TGTGCCAGCAAGGGACAGTCCTTTTATGGCTACACCTTC. The chain links TRBV6-1 to TRBJ1-2; 7 bases align to TRBD1. The junction had 7 bases not matched to a gene; V was cut back by 7 bases and J by 5 bases. Germline V gene data show CDR1 as MNHNS and CDR2 as SASEGT. CDR3 length: 13 residues.

The chain recombines TRBV15 with TRBJ2-7; no clear D. Germline V CDR1 and CDR2: LNHNV, YYDKDF (reference sequence). The CDR3 runs 15 residues. The V and J ends lost 0 bases and 7 bases respectively, with 16 bases between them. The CDR3 loop is CATSRDVSGKKEQYF. The CDR3, as DNA: TGTGCCACCAGCAGAGATGTTAGTGGAAAGAAGGAGCAGTACTTC.

The sample holds many counts of this clonotype. This sequence joins TRBV28 and TRBJ2-7, with TRBD1 identical over 7 bases. Germline assignment: CDR1 MDHEN and CDR2 SYDVKM. The CDR3 has 12 amino acids. V lost 5 bases and J lost 5; bases outside the gene matches: 3. DNA of the CDR3: TGTGCCAGCAGTCTCACAGGGGACGAGCAGTACTTC. Protein sequence: CASSLTGDEQYF.

To note about this clonotype: A read error may explain this, as a much larger clone is one base away. The chain's CDR3 is CSASGKAEIQYF. CDR3 bases: TGCAGTGCTAGCGGAAAGGCGGAGATCCAGTACTTC. The chain recombines TRBV20-1 with TRBJ2-5; D is uncertain. The CDR3 has 12 residues. Germline CDR1 reads DFQATT; CDR2 reads SNEGSKA (reference sequence).